This T cell receptor beta chain was found in a study of OX40 agonist ivuxolimab in advanced cancers. Study overall: Patients were treated with ivuxolimab, an agonistic anti-OX40 (CD134) antibody. The group had a mean age of 60 years, ranged from about 20 to 79, and was 80% to 85% male.

General study points: Low normalized T-cell clonal expansion was additionally recorded for some nonresponders.

Remarks on this clone: Antigen unknown.

The table came from immunoSEQ multiplex PCR; TCRdb's copy has only in-frame clones and leaves some out. The top ten hold roughly 0.55% of the sample, which has about 73,000 clones, 90% seen once. This CDR3 contains 14 residues. Looked up from germline, CDR1 is SGHTA and CDR2 is FQGNSA. Trimming stripped 3 bases from V and 4 bases from J, with 12 bases between. Autoimmune disease history or systemic immunosuppression was exclusionary. This sample comprised CD4+ or CD8+ T cells sorted from blood, obtained in a trial of the OX40 agonist ivuxolimab. The clonotype originates from an adult with an advanced solid tumor such as melanoma, head and neck, liver or kidney cancer. The chain links TRBV7-2 to TRBJ2-5; D is tentatively TRBD1 or TRBD2 (6 bases each). The chain's CDR3 is CASSFRGGGETQYF. Written as DNA, the CDR3 is TGTGCCAGCAGCTTCCGAGGAGGGGGAGAGACCCAGTACTTC.